The clone carrying this T cell receptor beta chain was picked up many times. What it recognizes is unknown. The entry originates in a study of T cells in Graves' hyperthyroidism and ophthalmopathy. Overall study findings and caveats: It was a median 6.5 months before onset that the model predicted ophthalmopathy.

This CDR3 is built from 15 residues. Germline V CDR1 and CDR2: LNHDA, SQIVND (reference sequence). V lost 5 bases to trimming and J lost 0 bases; unmatched junction nucleotides: 6. Authors of the study amplified TCR beta CDR3 regions from RNA transcripts. HTBI primers were the set used in a first-round RT-PCR of the TCR CDR3. A single record per CDR3 protein comes from TCRdb applying MiXCR to the multiplex PCR reads. This repertoire shows a few hundred thousand distinct CDR3 sequences, 35% to 55% found once; its top ten account for around 7.7%. Patients aged 18 to 65 with hyperthyroidism were newly diagnosed, with duration under 2 months.

The chain couples TRBV19 to TRBJ2-5, with 7 bases identical to TRBD1. Sequencing was carried out using peripheral blood or thyroid tissue (not recorded which). The receptor's source is a woman aged 18-29 years with Graves' hyperthyroidism. CDR3: CASSPAGGYQETQYF. CDR3 DNA sequence: TGTGCCAGTAGTCCGGCAGGGGGTTACCAAGAGACCCAGTACTTC.